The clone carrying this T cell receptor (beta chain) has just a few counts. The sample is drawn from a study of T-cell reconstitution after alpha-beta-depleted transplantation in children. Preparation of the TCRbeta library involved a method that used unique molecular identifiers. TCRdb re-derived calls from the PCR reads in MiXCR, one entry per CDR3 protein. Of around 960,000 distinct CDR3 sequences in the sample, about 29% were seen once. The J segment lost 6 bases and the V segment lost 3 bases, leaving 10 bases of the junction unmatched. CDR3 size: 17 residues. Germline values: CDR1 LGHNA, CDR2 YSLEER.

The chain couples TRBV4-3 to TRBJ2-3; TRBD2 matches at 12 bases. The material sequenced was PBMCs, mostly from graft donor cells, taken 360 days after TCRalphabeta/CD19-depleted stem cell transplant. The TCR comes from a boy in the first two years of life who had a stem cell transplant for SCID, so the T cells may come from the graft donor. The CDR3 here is CASSQTQLAGGSDTQYF. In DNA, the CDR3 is TGCGCCAGCAGCCAGACCCAACTAGCGGGGGGATCGGATACGCAGTATTTT.